This T cell receptor beta chain emerged from a study of blood T cell repertoires in COVID-19. Study-wide context: PBMCs, B-cell-depleted T cells, or T cells were the source of the cDNA or gDNA that made up the material.

The protocol was immunoSEQ multiplex PCR, while the TCRdb copy is restricted to in-frame clones and leaves out a portion. This sample has over 110,000 clones; over 75% occur once, and the top ten carry 3.9%. The ends lost 7 bases at V and 5 bases at J; junction bases unmatched: 8. The CDR3 runs to 13 residues. Germline V lookup: CDR1 SGDLS, CDR2 YYNGEE. Material for sequencing was PBMCs or T cells enriched from blood (not recorded which). The source is a man in his forties or fifties in a cohort exposed to, infected with or recovered from COVID-19 (not recorded which). This chain joins TRBV9 and TRBJ1-2; 7 nucleotides line up with TRBD1. The CDR3 DNA sequence: TGTGCCAGCGACGATCCACAGGGGTATGGCTACACCTTC. The encoded protein is CASDDPQGYGYTF.